The 17 T cell receptor beta chains in this list originate from one sample, sequenced in a study of shared clonotypes between healthy human individuals. The repertoire was sequenced with immunoSEQ multiplex PCR; TCRdb's copy has only in-frame clones and lacks some. The sample yields roughly 650,000 clones, around 96% seen once. CD45RO-negative, CCR7-selected cells formed the naive CD8 fraction, which excluded terminally differentiated effector memory CD45RA+ cells. The sequenced sample consisted of naive CD8+ T cells sorted from blood. The origin of the receptors is a woman aged 25 to 39 in good health.

The V gene is TRBV10-3, the J gene TRBJ1-5; D is possibly TRBD1 (5 bases). The CDR3 extends over 14 amino acids. Trimming took 6 bases from V and 8 from J, leaving 17 bases between them. From germline, CDR1 is ENHRY and CDR2 SYGVKD. CDR3 nucleotide sequence: TGTGCCATCAGCGACGCGGACATGTTTAAGCCCCAGCATTTT. This gives the protein CAISDADMFKPQHF.

The gene calls are TRBV10-3 and TRBJ2-7, with 9 positions matching TRBD2. Germline CDR1 ENHRY, CDR2 SYGVKD. This CDR3 comprises 15 residues. After removal of 2 bases from V and 5 bases from J, the junction contained 7 bases not matched to a gene. The chain's CDR3 is CAISETTGTSHEQYF. DNA for the CDR3: TGTGCCATCAGTGAGACTACCGGGACTAGCCACGAGCAGTACTTC.

The V call is TRBV14, the J call TRBJ2-1, with 9 bases that match TRBD2. V trimming: 4 bases; J trimming: 2 bases; junction bases outside the gene matches: 3. Germline CDR1 and CDR2: SGHDN and FVKESK. The CDR3 totals 15 residues. The CDR3 spells CASSPASGTYNEQFF. CDR3 sequence (DNA): TGTGCCAGCAGCCCGGCTAGCGGGACCTACAATGAGCAGTTCTTC.

The chain links TRBV13 to TRBJ2-3, with D hard to call. The CDR3 sequence is 16 residues long. Germline CDR1 reads PRHDT; CDR2 reads FYEKMQ (reference sequence). V lost 0 bases and J lost 0, with 10 bases in between. CDR3 sequence (DNA): TGTGCCAGCAGCTTAGGCCGCGACTCGAGCACAGATACGCAGTATTTT. Residues: CASSLGRDSSTDTQYF.

This clone appeared a single time. The chain carries TRBV15 and TRBJ2-1; 9 nucleotides match TRBD2. The germline V gene encodes CDR1 LNHNV and CDR2 YYDKDF (reference sequence). This CDR3 region has 14 residues. J gave up 4 bases and V 6 bases, and 4 bases lay outside the gene matches. CDR3 sequence: CATRAGGSYNEQFF. The CDR3 region has the DNA TGTGCCACCAGAGCGGGGGGTTCATACAATGAGCAGTTCTTC.

Points on this clone: The same CDR3 arises from other DNA sequences in this sample as well. V is TRBV28 and J is TRBJ1-2; D unclear. V was clipped by 5 bases and J by 3 bases, with 4 bases between them. This CDR3 contains 11 residues. Germline CDR1 MDHEN, CDR2 SYDVKM. The CDR3 reads CASSRDYGYTF. The CDR3, as DNA: TGTGCCAGCAGTCGGGACTATGGCTACACCTTC.

CDR3 sequence: CASSLLYTQNTIYF. The CDR3 DNA reads as TGTGCCAGCAGTTTACTCTACACACAGAACACCATATATTTT. The genes are TRBV28 and TRBJ1-3; no definite D call. V lost 2 bases and J 7 bases, leaving 12 bases between the germline ends. CDR1 is MDHEN, CDR2 SYDVKM, per germline. This CDR3 is built from 14 residues.

The chain combines TRBV5-1 with TRBJ2-1; TRBD2 matches 10 bases. Germline lookup yields CDR1 SGHRS and CDR2 YFSETQ. The CDR3 is made up of 15 amino acids. The V gene end was trimmed by 4 bases and the J gene end by 7 bases; junction bases not matched to a gene: 8. The CDR3 DNA sequence: TGCGCCAGCAGCGAGATAGCGGGAGGCCATAATGAGCAGTTCTTC. Translation gives CASSEIAGGHNEQFF.

The V gene is TRBV13, the J gene TRBJ2-1, with 10 bases aligning to TRBD2. The CDR3 has 15 residues. CDR1 is PRHDT and CDR2 is FYEKMQ in the germline V gene (reference sequence). The ends lost 5 bases at V and 6 bases at J; junction bases unmatched: 7. CDR3 DNA sequence: TGTGCCAGCAGCCCTGGGACTAGCGACCTCAATGAGCAGTTCTTC. Translating gives CASSPGTSDLNEQFF.

This chain connects TRBV11-2 to TRBJ2-7; TRBD2 matches 8 bases. The germline gives CDR1 SGHAT, CDR2 FQNNGV. This CDR3 is 14 amino acids long. J gave up 3 bases and V 2 bases, and 3 bases lay outside the gene matches. CDR3 amino acids: CASSLYAGGYEQYF. The CDR3 DNA reads as TGTGCCAGCAGCTTATACGCGGGGGGCTACGAGCAGTACTTC.

The V and J genes are TRBV28 and TRBJ2-7, with D hard to call. The V gene's germline CDR1 is MDHEN and CDR2 SYDVKM. Trimming shortened V by 5 bases and J by 7 bases, and 9 bases separated the two germline ends. This CDR3 is 11 amino acids long. The CDR3 region has the DNA TGTGCCAGCAGTCTGGTTTTGGAGCAGTACTTC. Protein product: CASSLVLEQYF.

CDR3 sequence (DNA): TGTGCCATCAGTGAGTCGATCGGCTACGAGCAGTACTTC. This sequence encodes CAISESIGYEQYF. The chain combines TRBV10-3 with TRBJ2-7; D is unresolved. There are 13 residues in the CDR3. CDR1 is ENHRY, CDR2 SYGVKD, per germline. Between the trimmed V and J ends, which lost 0 bases and 3 bases, there was a span of 6 bases.

The chain is built from TRBV13 and TRBJ1-2; TRBD1 matches at 8 bases. The ends lost 5 bases at V and 4 bases at J; junction bases unmatched: 18. The CDR3 totals 18 residues. The germline gives CDR1 PRHDT, CDR2 FYEKMQ (reference sequence). The CDR3 loop reads CASSPPGGQGALFYGYTF. Here the CDR3 DNA reads TGTGCCAGCAGCCCCCCCGGGGGGCAGGGGGCACTATTCTATGGCTACACCTTC. Together with reference TRBV13 and TRBJ1-2, the CDR3 gives the full variable domain: AAGVIQSPRHLIKEKRETATLKCYPIPRHDTVYWYQQGPGQDPQFLISFYEKMQSDKGSIPDRFSAQQFSDYHSELNMSSLELGDSALYFCASSPPGGQGALFYGYTFGSGTRLTVV.

The V and J genes are TRBV14 and TRBJ1-1, with 7 bases identical to TRBD1. Per germline, CDR1 SGHDN and CDR2 FVKESK. V dropped 2 bases and J dropped 3; count of bases not matched to a gene: 9. The CDR3 runs to 16 residues. CDR3 region: CASSQTGEGRDTEAFF. CDR3 nucleotide sequence: TGTGCCAGCAGCCAAACAGGGGAAGGTAGAGACACTGAAGCTTTCTTT.

This clone has only one observation. The chain carries TRBV5-6 and TRBJ2-7; TRBD2 matches 11 bases. Looked up from germline, CDR1 is SGHDT and CDR2 is YYEEEE. With 4 bases clipped from V and 3 bases from J, the junction kept 6 bases outside the gene matches. The CDR3 loop spans 15 amino acids. The CDR3 nucleotides are TGTGCCAGCAGCGGAGGGACTAGCGGCTTCTACGAGCAGTACTTC. Its protein product is CASSGGTSGFYEQYF.

The chain uses TRBV9 and TRBJ2-1; TRBD2 matches 8 bases. Trimming at V came to 1 base and at J to 0 bases, leaving 0 bases not matched to a gene. Germline CDR1 and CDR2: SGDLS and YYNGEE. The CDR3 sequence is 15 residues long. CDR3 protein: CASSVLAGSYNEQFF. CDR3 in DNA: TGTGCCAGCAGCGTACTAGCGGGCTCCTACAATGAGCAGTTCTTC.

This clone was found once. The V call is TRBV18, the J call TRBJ2-5, with 8 bases aligning to TRBD2. The V and J ends lost 0 bases and 0 bases, in that order; junction bases with no gene match: 21. CDR1 and CDR2 (germline): KGHSH, LQKENI. There are 22 residues in the CDR3. The CDR3 here is CASSPPVDYSVLSGMHQETQYF. CDR3 in DNA: TGTGCCAGCTCACCACCGGTGGATTACTCGGTGCTTAGCGGGATGCACCAAGAGACCCAGTACTTC.